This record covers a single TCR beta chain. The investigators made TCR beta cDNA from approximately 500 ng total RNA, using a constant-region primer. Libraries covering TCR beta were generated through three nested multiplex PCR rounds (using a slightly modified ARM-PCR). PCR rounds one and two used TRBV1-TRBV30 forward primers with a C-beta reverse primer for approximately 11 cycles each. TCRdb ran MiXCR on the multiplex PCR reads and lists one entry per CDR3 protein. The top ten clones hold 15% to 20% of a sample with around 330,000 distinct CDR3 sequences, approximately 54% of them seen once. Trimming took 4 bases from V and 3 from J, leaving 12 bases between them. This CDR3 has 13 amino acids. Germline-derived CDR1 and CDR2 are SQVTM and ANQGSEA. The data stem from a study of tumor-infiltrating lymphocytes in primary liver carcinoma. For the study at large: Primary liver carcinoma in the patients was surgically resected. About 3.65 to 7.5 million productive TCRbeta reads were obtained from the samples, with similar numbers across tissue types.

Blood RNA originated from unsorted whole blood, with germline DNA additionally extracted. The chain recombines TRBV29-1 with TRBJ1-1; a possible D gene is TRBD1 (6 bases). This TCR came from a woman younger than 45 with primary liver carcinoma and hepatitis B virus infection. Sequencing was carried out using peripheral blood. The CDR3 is CSVVVGGYTEAFF. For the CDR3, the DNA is TGCAGCGTTGTTGTAGGGGGGTACACTGAAGCTTTCTTT.